The 16 T cell receptor beta chains below all came from one sample that was sequenced in a study of blood T cell repertoires in COVID-19. Repertoires were generated with immunoSEQ multiplex PCR, while TCRdb's copy carries only in-frame clones and drops some. In the table there are roughly 330,000 clones, around 87% of which are singletons. Source material: PBMCs or T cells enriched from blood (not recorded which). These receptors were collected from a woman in her twenties or thirties who had recovered from COVID-19.

J is TRBJ1-5 and V is TRBV6-2 or TRBV6-3; D is unclear. This CDR3 is built from 12 residues. V dropped 5 bases and J dropped 4 bases, with 6 bases sitting between them. The germline V gene encodes CDR1 MNHEY and CDR2 SVGEGT. The CDR3 is CASSNRNQPQHF. The CDR3 DNA is TGTGCCAGCAGTAATAGAAATCAGCCCCAGCATTTT.

This chain uses TRBV19 with TRBJ1-2; TRBD1 might be the D (5 bases). Germline V lookup: CDR1 LNHDA, CDR2 SQIVND (reference sequence). The V and J ends lost 6 bases and 5 bases respectively, with 16 bases between them. The CDR3 covers 14 residues. The CDR3 here is CASRGSGGKYGYTF. DNA of the CDR3: TGTGCCAGTAGGGGATCCGGGGGGAAGTATGGCTACACCTTC.

J is TRBJ1-5 and V is TRBV2; the match to TRBD1 covers 9 bases. Germline values: CDR1 SNHLY, CDR2 FYNNEI. After removal of 5 bases from V and 6 bases from J, the junction contained 5 bases not matched to a gene. This CDR3 spans 14 amino acids. The CDR3 DNA follows: TGTGCCAGCAGTCGGACAGGGGTGAGTCAGCCCCAGCATTTT. Protein product: CASSRTGVSQPQHF.

This clone was observed a single time. This rearrangement joins TRBV5-4 to TRBJ1-6; 7 bases are shared with TRBD1. Germline assignment: CDR1 SGHNT and CDR2 YYREEE (reference sequence). CDR3 size: 14 residues. V shed 0 bases and J 9 bases; nucleotides not matched to a gene: 3. This CDR3 reads CASSLETGSSPLHF. CDR3 nucleotides: TGTGCCAGCAGCTTGGAGACAGGGAGTTCACCCCTCCACTTT.

The V call is TRBV7-6, the J call TRBJ1-5; D ambiguous. The CDR3 loop spans 13 amino acids. Germline loops: CDR1 SGHVS, CDR2 FNYEAQ. The V and J ends lost 6 bases and 3 bases respectively, with 9 bases between them. The CDR3 DNA follows: TGTGCCAGCAGTGCAGGATCCAATCAGCCCCAGCATTTT. Amino acid sequence: CASSAGSNQPQHF.

This chain links TRBV15 with TRBJ2-3, with 9 bases aligning to TRBD2. Unmatched junction bases numbered 8, after V lost 0 bases and J lost 4 bases. Germline-derived CDR1 and CDR2 are LNHNV and YYDKDF (reference sequence). The CDR3 extends over 17 amino acids. The CDR3 DNA reads TGTGCCACCAGCAGAGATCCTGGCGGGGGGGCCTCAGATACGCAGTATTTT. Translation: CATSRDPGGGASDTQYF.

This rearrangement joins TRBV15 to TRBJ2-4; 7 bases are shared with TRBD2. Germline assignment: CDR1 LNHNV and CDR2 YYDKDF (reference sequence). This CDR3 contains 16 residues. J was trimmed by 1 base and V by 0 bases; bases with no gene match: 3. CDR3: CATSREGGSAKNIQYF. The CDR3 region has the DNA TGTGCCACCAGCAGAGAGGGAGGGAGTGCCAAAAACATTCAGTACTTC.

The chain has TRBV19 and TRBJ1-6; TRBD1 aligns across 8 bases. The CDR3 is 14 amino acids. Germline assignment: CDR1 LNHDA and CDR2 SQIVND (reference sequence). V dropped 10 bases and J dropped 9; count of bases not matched to a gene: 11. The CDR3 protein is CATQPTGVRSPLHF. In nucleotides, the CDR3 is TGTGCCACCCAACCGACAGGGGTTCGTTCACCCCTCCACTTT.

In regard to this clone: Germline is not matched at one junction end, which may reflect a read error. V gene TRBV2 combines with J gene TRBJ1-4; D remains ambiguous. There are 17 residues in the CDR3. CDR1 and CDR2 from the germline V gene are SNHLY and FYNNEI. CDR3 sequence reads: CASSEGNAAATNEKLFF. CDR3 DNA sequence: TGTGCCAGCAGCGAAGGGAACGCAGCGGCAACTAATGAAAAACTGTTTTTT.

This clone was picked up a small number of times. The chain couples TRBV4-1 to TRBJ1-3; 7 bases line up with TRBD1. This CDR3 is 17 amino acids long. CDR1 MGHRA and CDR2 YSYEKL come from the germline V gene. Germline trimming cut 4 bases from V and 3 bases from J; bases unmatched to any gene: 12. DNA for the CDR3: TGCGCCAGCAGCCCAGGAGCCGGGACAGACATTGGAAACACCATATATTTT. This gives the protein CASSPGAGTDIGNTIYF.

This chain links TRBV18 with TRBJ1-1, with a weak D call TRBD1 (6 bases). The CDR3 length is 16 residues. V shed 4 bases and J shed 5 bases, with 20 bases lying between them. CDR1 KGHSH and CDR2 LQKENI come from the germline V gene. The CDR3 DNA is TGTGCCAGCTCACACGGACAGACCTTGCTGGGTACTGAAGCTTTCTTT. Protein: CASSHGQTLLGTEAFF.

This clone showed up just once. The chain employs TRBV3-1 (or the pseudogene TRBV3-2) and TRBJ2-5; the match to TRBD2 covers 11 bases. The CDR3 runs to 15 residues. V was clipped by 4 bases and J by 3 bases; unmatched bases: 4. Germline V lookup: CDR1 LGHDT, CDR2 YNNKEL (reference sequence). The CDR3 DNA reads as TGTGCCAGCAGCCTTAGCGGGGGGGCTGAAGAGACCCAGTACTTC. Protein sequence: CASSLSGGAEETQYF.

At least ten counts were recorded for this clone. Additional DNA sequences in this sample encode the identical CDR3. The chain uses TRBV4-2 and TRBJ2-7; tentative D call: TRBD2 (5 bases). Deletions cut 2 bases from V and 5 bases from J, with 16 bases between. Germline V CDR1 and CDR2: LGHNA, YNFKEQ. The CDR3 sequence is 15 residues long. The chain's CDR3 is CASSQSLGGYDEQYF. CDR3 nucleotides: TGTGCCAGCAGCCAAAGTTTAGGCGGGTACGACGAGCAGTACTTC.

In DNA form, the CDR3 reads TGCGCCAGCAGCTTAAGCCGGGACACAACTTATAGCAATCAGCCCCAGCATTTT. As protein: CASSLSRDTTYSNQPQHF. The chain recombines TRBV10-2 with TRBJ1-5, with D perhaps TRBD1 (6 bases). V was cut by 6 bases and J by 0 bases, with 21 bases left in between. The CDR3 totals 18 residues. The germline gives CDR1 WSHSY, CDR2 SAAADI.

This clone has only one observation. This same CDR3 is encoded by further DNA sequences in the sample. V usage is TRBV7-3 and J usage is TRBJ2-2; TRBD1 is a possible D gene (5 bases). From germline, CDR1 is SGHTA and CDR2 FQGTGA. The CDR3 has 13 amino acids. Trimming removed 4 bases from V and 5 bases from J, with 8 bases in between. In nucleotides, the CDR3 is TGTGCCAGCAGCTCGTCAGGGACCGGGGAGCTGTTTTTT. The encoded protein is CASSSSGTGELFF. Combining the CDR3 with reference TRBV7-3 and TRBJ2-2 gives the whole variable domain GAGVSQTPSNKVTEKGKYVELRCDPISGHTALYWYRQSLGQGPEFLIYFQGTGAADDSGLPNDRFFAVRPEGSVSTLKIQRTERGDSAVYLCASSSSGTGELFFGEGSRLTVL.

J is TRBJ1-1 and V is TRBV28; tentatively, D is TRBD1 (5 bases). Trimming cost V 7 bases and J 7 bases, with 16 bases left between them. Per germline, CDR1 MDHEN and CDR2 SYDVKM. The CDR3 has 13 residues. In DNA form, the CDR3 reads TGTGCCAGCACCTTGTTACTGACAGATGAAGCTTTCTTT. Residues: CASTLLLTDEAFF.